These T cell receptor beta chains were read from a single sample in a study of blood T cell repertoires in COVID-19. TCRdb's copy holds only in-frame clones and misses some; the assay was immunoSEQ multiplex PCR. The sample holds about 230,000 clones; 65% to 90% are singletons and the top ten take under 14%. Source material: peripheral blood. The receptors were gathered from a man in his fifties with COVID-19, enrolled during active disease. Both conserved end residues are part of each CDR3. D genes are given only for firm matches. Not every row has a clone size; where given, it reads once, few, many or a size class.

CDR3 protein: CASRDVGATYEQYF; CDR3 DNA: TGTGCCAGCAGGGACGTAGGGGCGACCTACGAGCAGTACTTC; V gene: TRBV6-1; D gene: .; J gene: TRBJ2-7; CDR3 length: 14; clone size: .
CDR3 protein: CATSANRDTGELFF; CDR3 DNA: TGTGCCACCAGTGCCAACAGGGACACCGGGGAGCTGTTTTTT; V gene: TRBV24-1; D gene: .; J gene: TRBJ2-2; CDR3 length: 14; clone size: once
CDR3 protein: CASSLNRVSYTF; CDR3 DNA: TGTGCCAGCAGCCTGAACAGGGTTAGCTACACCTTC; V gene: TRBV6-2/TRBV6-3; D gene: .; J gene: TRBJ1-2; CDR3 length: 12; clone size: .
CDR3 protein: CATSESNQETQYF; CDR3 DNA: TGTGCCACCAGTGAATCAAACCAAGAGACCCAGTACTTC; V gene: TRBV24-1; D gene: .; J gene: TRBJ2-5; CDR3 length: 13; clone size: once
CDR3 protein: CASSELTGQGKLFF; CDR3 DNA: TGTGCCAGCAGTGAATTAACAGGGCAAGGAAAACTGTTTTTT; V gene: TRBV25-1; D gene: .; J gene: TRBJ1-4; CDR3 length: 14; clone size: .
CDR3 protein: CASSLGRGLSGYTF; CDR3 DNA: TGTGCCAGCAGTCTGGGTAGGGGGCTTTCTGGCTACACCTTC; V gene: TRBV6-5; D gene: TRBD1; J gene: TRBJ1-2; CDR3 length: 14; clone size: .
CDR3 protein: CASSLLAGGRTDTQYF; CDR3 DNA: TGTGCCAGCAGCTTACTGGCGGGGGGCCGAACAGATACGCAGTATTTT; V gene: TRBV7-6; D gene: TRBD2; J gene: TRBJ2-3; CDR3 length: 16; clone size: .
CDR3 protein: CASSLRSGTTYEQYF; CDR3 DNA: TGTGCCAGCAGTTTAAGGAGCGGCACCACCTACGAGCAGTACTTC; V gene: TRBV27; D gene: .; J gene: TRBJ2-7; CDR3 length: 15; clone size: .
CDR3 protein: CASSFTGQNTEAFF; CDR3 DNA: TGCGCCAGCAGCTTTACAGGGCAGAACACTGAAGCTTTCTTT; V gene: TRBV5-1; D gene: .; J gene: TRBJ1-1; CDR3 length: 14; clone size: .
CDR3 protein: CASSVGRDSYEQYF; CDR3 DNA: TGTGCCAGCAGCGTAGGGCGGGATTCCTACGAGCAGTACTTC; V gene: TRBV9; D gene: .; J gene: TRBJ2-7; CDR3 length: 14; clone size: .
CDR3 protein: CASSSRTSGFSYEQYF; CDR3 DNA: TGTGCCAGCAGCTCAAGGACTAGCGGATTTTCCTACGAGCAGTACTTC; V gene: TRBV7-9; D gene: TRBD2; J gene: TRBJ2-7; CDR3 length: 16; clone size: few
CDR3 protein: CAWSPDRGNKAFF; CDR3 DNA: TGTGCCTGGAGTCCCGACAGGGGGAACAAAGCTTTCTTT; V gene: TRBV30; D gene: TRBD1; J gene: TRBJ1-1; CDR3 length: 13; clone size: .
CDR3 protein: CASSVGGAGNTEAFF; CDR3 DNA: TGTGCCAGCAGCGTAGGTGGGGCGGGAAACACTGAAGCTTTCTTT; V gene: TRBV9; D gene: .; J gene: TRBJ1-1; CDR3 length: 15; clone size: .
CDR3 protein: CAISDSDRVNQPQHF; CDR3 DNA: TGTGCCATCAGTGACTCCGACAGAGTCAATCAGCCCCAGCATTTT; V gene: TRBV10-3; D gene: .; J gene: TRBJ1-5; CDR3 length: 15; clone size: .
CDR3 protein: CASSRGLADGETQYF; CDR3 DNA: TGTGCCAGCAGCCGGGGACTAGCTGACGGAGAGACCCAGTACTTC; V gene: TRBV7-3; D gene: TRBD2; J gene: TRBJ2-5; CDR3 length: 15; clone size: .
CDR3 protein: CASSMLGYEQYF; CDR3 DNA: TGTGCCAGTAGCATGCTCGGCTACGAGCAGTACTTC; V gene: TRBV19; D gene: .; J gene: TRBJ2-7; CDR3 length: 12; clone size: .
CDR3 protein: CASSPDSLGSSYNSPLHF; CDR3 DNA: TGTGCCAGTAGTCCGGATTCGTTAGGGAGCTCCTATAATTCACCCCTCCACTTT; V gene: TRBV19; D gene: .; J gene: TRBJ1-6; CDR3 length: 18; clone size: few
CDR3 protein: CASSLGQGSGNTIYF; CDR3 DNA: TGTGCCAGCAGCTTGGGACAGGGTTCTGGAAACACCATATATTTT; V gene: TRBV11-3; D gene: TRBD1; J gene: TRBJ1-3; CDR3 length: 15; clone size: .
CDR3 protein: CSASAGTGLGGTGELFF; CDR3 DNA: TGCAGTGCTAGTGCCGGGACAGGGTTGGGAGGCACCGGGGAGCTGTTTTTT; V gene: TRBV20-1; D gene: TRBD1; J gene: TRBJ2-2; CDR3 length: 17; clone size: .
CDR3 protein: CASSLGDSSGNTIYF; CDR3 DNA: TGTGCCAGCAGCTTAGGAGACAGCTCTGGAAACACCATATATTTT; V gene: TRBV7-9; D gene: .; J gene: TRBJ1-3; CDR3 length: 15; clone size: .
CDR3 protein: CASSPRGTSGSPSYNEQFF; CDR3 DNA: TGTGCCAGCAGCCCCCGGGGCACTAGCGGGAGTCCCTCCTACAATGAGCAGTTCTTC; V gene: TRBV7-8; D gene: TRBD2; J gene: TRBJ2-1; CDR3 length: 19; clone size: .
CDR3 protein: CASSSHGPTGYGQGINTEAFF; CDR3 DNA: TGCGCCAGCAGCTCACATGGACCTACAGGATACGGGCAAGGAATAAACACTGAAGCTTTCTTT; V gene: TRBV5-1; D gene: .; J gene: TRBJ1-1; CDR3 length: 21; clone size: .
CDR3 protein: CSARPQLAGGDNEQFF; CDR3 DNA: TGCAGCGCCCGGCCACAACTAGCGGGGGGGGACAATGAGCAGTTCTTC; V gene: TRBV29-1; D gene: TRBD2; J gene: TRBJ2-1; CDR3 length: 16; clone size: .
CDR3 protein: CASSPGRNTIYF; CDR3 DNA: TGTGCCAGCAGCCCGGGTCGGAACACCATATATTTT; V gene: TRBV9; D gene: .; J gene: TRBJ1-3; CDR3 length: 12; clone size: .
CDR3 protein: CASSLGRQYDWETQYF; CDR3 DNA: TGTGCCAGCAGCTTGGGTCGGCAGTATGACTGGGAGACCCAGTACTTC; V gene: TRBV5-5; D gene: .; J gene: TRBJ2-5; CDR3 length: 16; clone size: few
CDR3 protein: CASSSSGTETDTQYF; CDR3 DNA: TGTGCCAGCAGCTCATCCGGGACAGAGACAGATACGCAGTATTTT; V gene: TRBV7-9; D gene: TRBD1; J gene: TRBJ2-3; CDR3 length: 15; clone size: .
CDR3 protein: CASSPGTGTVNGYTF; CDR3 DNA: TGTGCCAGCTCACCAGGGACAGGCACAGTGAATGGCTACACCTTC; V gene: TRBV18; D gene: TRBD1; J gene: TRBJ1-2; CDR3 length: 15; clone size: .
CDR3 protein: CASSLGQPEETQYF; CDR3 DNA: TGTGCCAGCAGTTTGGGACAGCCCGAAGAGACCCAGTACTTC; V gene: TRBV6-5; D gene: TRBD1; J gene: TRBJ2-5; CDR3 length: 14; clone size: .
CDR3 protein: CASSPLPRGPTSTNEKLFF; CDR3 DNA: TGTGCCAGCTCACCATTACCCAGGGGGCCCACCTCAACTAATGAAAAACTGTTTTTT; V gene: TRBV18; D gene: TRBD1; J gene: TRBJ1-4; CDR3 length: 19; clone size: .
CDR3 protein: CASPGTGDNTGELFF; CDR3 DNA: TGTGCCAGCCCCGGGACAGGGGATAACACCGGGGAGCTGTTTTTT; V gene: TRBV27; D gene: TRBD1; J gene: TRBJ2-2; CDR3 length: 15; clone size: .
CDR3 protein: CASSRREPANEKLFF; CDR3 DNA: TGTGCCAGCAGCCGGAGGGAACCGGCTAATGAAAAACTGTTTTTT; V gene: TRBV6-6; D gene: .; J gene: TRBJ1-4; CDR3 length: 15; clone size: .
CDR3 protein: CASGPQGSSYEQYF; CDR3 DNA: TGTGCCAGCGGCCCACAGGGCAGCTCCTACGAGCAGTACTTC; V gene: TRBV7-9; D gene: .; J gene: TRBJ2-7; CDR3 length: 14; clone size: .
CDR3 protein: CASSIDLGTGTDGYTF; CDR3 DNA: TGTGCCAGTAGTATAGATTTGGGGACAGGGACAGATGGCTACACCTTC; V gene: TRBV19; D gene: TRBD1; J gene: TRBJ1-2; CDR3 length: 16; clone size: .
CDR3 protein: CASNGDSTEQFF; CDR3 DNA: TGTGCCAGCAACGGGGACAGTACTGAGCAGTTCTTC; V gene: TRBV6-6; D gene: TRBD1; J gene: TRBJ2-1; CDR3 length: 12; clone size: .
CDR3 protein: CASSLKGPTYEQYF; CDR3 DNA: TGTGCCAGCAGTTTAAAGGGGCCCACGTACGAGCAGTACTTC; V gene: TRBV27; D gene: .; J gene: TRBJ2-7; CDR3 length: 14; clone size: .
CDR3 protein: CASSPAQGAGEKLFF; CDR3 DNA: TGTGCCAGCAGCCCCGCACAGGGGGCTGGTGAAAAACTGTTTTTT; V gene: TRBV7-2; D gene: TRBD1; J gene: TRBJ1-4; CDR3 length: 15; clone size: .
CDR3 protein: CASGFPSVGTTVDF; CDR3 DNA: TGTGCTAGTGGTTTCCCCTCCGTCGGGACTACAGTTGACTTC; V gene: TRBV12-5; D gene: TRBD2; J gene: TRBJ2-7; CDR3 length: 14; clone size: .
CDR3 protein: CASSLSGTDTQYF; CDR3 DNA: TGCGCCAGCAGCTTGTCAGGTACAGATACGCAGTATTTT; V gene: TRBV5-1; D gene: .; J gene: TRBJ2-3; CDR3 length: 13; clone size: .
CDR3 protein: CASSYSRQGSIYGYTF; CDR3 DNA: TGTGCCAGCAGTTACTCGCGGCAGGGAAGTATTTATGGCTACACCTTC; V gene: TRBV6-2/TRBV6-3; D gene: .; J gene: TRBJ1-2; CDR3 length: 16; clone size: few
CDR3 protein: CASSRTGEITDTQYF; CDR3 DNA: TGTGCCAGTAGTAGGACAGGGGAGATCACAGATACGCAGTATTTT; V gene: TRBV19; D gene: TRBD1; J gene: TRBJ2-3; CDR3 length: 15; clone size: .
CDR3 protein: CASSEAGTGGIQPQHF; CDR3 DNA: TGTGCCAGCAGTGAAGCCGGGACAGGGGGCATTCAGCCCCAGCATTTT; V gene: TRBV6-1; D gene: TRBD1; J gene: TRBJ1-5; CDR3 length: 16; clone size: .
CDR3 protein: CASKLDSTDTQYF; CDR3 DNA: TGTGCCAGCAAATTGGACTCCACAGATACGCAGTATTTT; V gene: TRBV7-9; D gene: .; J gene: TRBJ2-3; CDR3 length: 13; clone size: .
CDR3 protein: CASSEPKGPLHF; CDR3 DNA: TGTGCCAGCAGCGAACCCAAGGGGCCCCTCCACTTT; V gene: TRBV9; D gene: .; J gene: TRBJ1-6; CDR3 length: 12; clone size: .